Described below is a single T cell receptor beta chain sequence and its context. The data stem from a study of blood T cell repertoires in COVID-19. Looking at the study overall: Samples taken during acute and convalescent COVID-19 were collected in the United States, Italy and Spain. T cells, B-cell-depleted T cells, or PBMCs provided the cDNA or gDNA that served as material.

Sequenced by immunoSEQ multiplex PCR; TCRdb stores in-frame clones only, minus some. The sample lists about 220,000 clones, around 84% occurring once. Trimming took off 2 bases at V and 6 bases at J, with 14 bases between the two ends. The V gene's germline CDR1 is MGHRA and CDR2 YSYEKL. The CDR3 is 15 residues long. V is TRBV4-1 and J is TRBJ2-1; D unclear. Input material: peripheral blood. The origin of this receptor is a man aged 50 to 59 with active or convalescent COVID-19. CDR3 nucleotides: TGCGCCAGCAGCCAAACCTTTCTCCTAGGCAATGAGCAGTTCTTC. Translated: CASSQTFLLGNEQFF.